This is a list of T cell receptor beta chains from one sample in a study of low-dose radiotherapy and immunotherapy resistance in tumors. Each CDR3 protein is one row after TCRdb ran MiXCR on the reads. The sample lists around 99,000 distinct CDR3 sequences, 9% to 9.5% seen once, with about 1% in the top ten. Source: PBMCs, taken before treatment. The receptors come from a male donor with prostate cancer. Each CDR3 is given with its conserved first and last residue. Fields, in order: J gene, V gene, clone size, CDR3 length, D gene, CDR3 DNA, CDR3 protein. D genes are given only for firm matches. The listing skips clone size in some rows; elsewhere it reads once, few, many or a size class.

j_call: TRBJ2-7
v_call: TRBV20-1
clone_size: many
cdr3_length: 13
d_call: NA
cdr3_nt: TGCAGTGCTAGGAGGACTGCACACTACGAGCAGTACTTC
cdr3_aa: CSARRTAHYEQYF

j_call: TRBJ2-2
v_call: TRBV2
clone_size: many
cdr3_length: 12
d_call: NA
cdr3_nt: TGTGCCAGCAGTGGGGACACCGGGGAGCTGTTTTTT
cdr3_aa: CASSGDTGELFF

j_call: TRBJ2-7
v_call: TRBV25-1
clone_size: many
cdr3_length: 16
d_call: NA
cdr3_nt: TGTGCCAGCAGTGAATATAGCGGGACAGCATCCTACGAGCAGTACTTC
cdr3_aa: CASSEYSGTASYEQYF

j_call: TRBJ2-7
v_call: TRBV20-1
clone_size: few
cdr3_length: 13
d_call: TRBD1
cdr3_nt: TGCAGTGCTGAACAGGGGAATTCCTACGAGCAGTACTTC
cdr3_aa: CSAEQGNSYEQYF

j_call: TRBJ1-1
v_call: TRBV3-1
clone_size: few
cdr3_length: 14
d_call: TRBD1
cdr3_nt: TGTGCCAGCAGCCAAGGGACGACAGGGTCTGAAGCTTTCTTT
cdr3_aa: CASSQGTTGSEAFF

j_call: TRBJ1-4
v_call: TRBV2
clone_size: many
cdr3_length: 13
d_call: TRBD1
cdr3_nt: TGTGCCAGTAACAGGGGGCGGAGGGAAAAACTGTTTTTT
cdr3_aa: CASNRGRREKLFF

j_call: TRBJ1-2
v_call: TRBV7-9
clone_size: many
cdr3_length: 19
d_call: TRBD1
cdr3_nt: TGTGCCAGCAGCTTGGGACAGGGGACCGTGCGCCCTCTTAACTATGGCTACACCTTC
cdr3_aa: CASSLGQGTVRPLNYGYTF

j_call: TRBJ2-7
v_call: TRBV30
clone_size: NA
cdr3_length: 12
d_call: NA
cdr3_nt: TGTGCCTGGAGCAGGGATCACTACGAGCAGTACTTC
cdr3_aa: CAWSRDHYEQYF

j_call: TRBJ2-4
v_call: TRBV5-6
clone_size: many
cdr3_length: 14
d_call: TRBD2
cdr3_nt: TGTGCCAGCAGCTTGCGTCAGGGAGGGGACATTCAGTACTTC
cdr3_aa: CASSLRQGGDIQYF

j_call: TRBJ1-1
v_call: TRBV20-1
clone_size: few
cdr3_length: 12
d_call: NA
cdr3_nt: TGCAGTGCTCTCGGGGGTGGCACTGAAGCTTTCTTT
cdr3_aa: CSALGGGTEAFF

j_call: TRBJ2-5
v_call: TRBV30
clone_size: NA
cdr3_length: 13
d_call: NA
cdr3_nt: TGTGCCTGGAGTGTAAACTGGGGGGAGACCCAGTACTTC
cdr3_aa: CAWSVNWGETQYF

j_call: TRBJ2-2
v_call: TRBV3-1
clone_size: many
cdr3_length: 13
d_call: NA
cdr3_nt: TGTGCCAGCAGCCTTAGGTTCACCGGGGAGCTGTTTTTT
cdr3_aa: CASSLRFTGELFF

j_call: TRBJ2-2
v_call: TRBV9
clone_size: many
cdr3_length: 15
d_call: NA
cdr3_nt: TGTGCCAGCAGCTCCCAACCGACAGTTACCGGGGAGCTGTTTTTT
cdr3_aa: CASSSQPTVTGELFF

j_call: TRBJ1-3
v_call: TRBV7-2
clone_size: many
cdr3_length: 15
d_call: NA
cdr3_nt: TGTGCCAGCAGCCTAGGACCCTCCGTTGGAAACACCATATATTTT
cdr3_aa: CASSLGPSVGNTIYF

j_call: TRBJ2-3
v_call: TRBV28
clone_size: few
cdr3_length: 19
d_call: TRBD2
cdr3_nt: TGTGCCAGCAGCCCAAGGCCCTCGTGGACTAGCGGGAGGGCAGATACGCAGTATTTT
cdr3_aa: CASSPRPSWTSGRADTQYF

j_call: TRBJ1-1
v_call: TRBV10-3
clone_size: many
cdr3_length: 14
d_call: TRBD1
cdr3_nt: TGTGCCGTCGAAAAACAGGGGGCTAGCACTGAAGCTTTCTTT
cdr3_aa: CAVEKQGASTEAFF

j_call: TRBJ2-6
v_call: TRBV18
clone_size: many
cdr3_length: 17
d_call: NA
cdr3_nt: TGTGCCAGCTCACAAACTACCACAGGGACCGGGGCCAACGTCCTGACTTTC
cdr3_aa: CASSQTTTGTGANVLTF

j_call: TRBJ1-5
v_call: TRBV19
clone_size: many
cdr3_length: 12
d_call: NA
cdr3_nt: TGTGCCGCAAGGGGTGCCAATCAGCCCCAGCATTTT
cdr3_aa: CAARGANQPQHF

j_call: TRBJ2-5
v_call: TRBV18
clone_size: many
cdr3_length: 14
d_call: NA
cdr3_nt: TGTGCCAGCTCACCTTGGGAACGCGTGGGGACCCAGTACTTC
cdr3_aa: CASSPWERVGTQYF

j_call: TRBJ2-1
v_call: TRBV21-1
clone_size: many
cdr3_length: 16
d_call: NA
cdr3_nt: TGTGCCAGCACCCCCGGAGCGGGACCCTCCTACAATGAGCAGTTCTTC
cdr3_aa: CASTPGAGPSYNEQFF

j_call: TRBJ1-2
v_call: TRBV18
clone_size: many
cdr3_length: 15
d_call: NA
cdr3_nt: TGTGCCAGCTCACCTGGCGGAGGACCTAACTATGGCTACACCTTC
cdr3_aa: CASSPGGGPNYGYTF

j_call: TRBJ1-1
v_call: TRBV19
clone_size: few
cdr3_length: 11
d_call: NA
cdr3_nt: TGTGCCAGTGACCGGCCGGGTGAAGCTTTCTTT
cdr3_aa: CASDRPGEAFF

j_call: TRBJ2-1
v_call: TRBV15
clone_size: NA
cdr3_length: 13
d_call: NA
cdr3_nt: TGTGCCACCAGCAGCCCCCTAGCCGTCCGGCAGTTCTTC
cdr3_aa: CATSSPLAVRQFF

j_call: TRBJ2-7
v_call: TRBV14
clone_size: many
cdr3_length: 13
d_call: TRBD2
cdr3_nt: TGTGCCAGCAGCCAGTTCAGGGAGGGCGAGCAGTACTTC
cdr3_aa: CASSQFREGEQYF

j_call: TRBJ1-1
v_call: TRBV5-1
clone_size: many
cdr3_length: 13
d_call: NA
cdr3_nt: TGCGCCAGCAGCGCAGGAGCTGACACTGAAGCTTTCTTT
cdr3_aa: CASSAGADTEAFF

j_call: TRBJ1-1
v_call: TRBV13
clone_size: NA
cdr3_length: 14
d_call: TRBD1
cdr3_nt: TGTGCCAGCAGCGTGAACAGGGGTGGGACTGAAGCTTTCTTT
cdr3_aa: CASSVNRGGTEAFF

j_call: TRBJ2-2
v_call: TRBV4-2
clone_size: many
cdr3_length: 14
d_call: TRBD1
cdr3_nt: TGTGCCAGCAGCCAACCGGACAGGGCCGGGGAGCTGTTTTTT
cdr3_aa: CASSQPDRAGELFF

j_call: TRBJ1-1
v_call: TRBV3-1
clone_size: many
cdr3_length: 13
d_call: NA
cdr3_nt: TGTGCCAGCAGCCAGACGGAAAACACTGAAGCTTTCTTT
cdr3_aa: CASSQTENTEAFF

j_call: TRBJ2-7
v_call: TRBV29-1
clone_size: many
cdr3_length: 14
d_call: TRBD1
cdr3_nt: TGCAGCGTTTCCGGGACAGGGAGCTCCTACGAGCAGTACTTC
cdr3_aa: CSVSGTGSSYEQYF

j_call: TRBJ2-7
v_call: TRBV5-6
clone_size: many
cdr3_length: 15
d_call: TRBD2
cdr3_nt: TGTGCCAGCAGCCTTTTAGCGGGAGGGGCCTACGAGCAGTACTTC
cdr3_aa: CASSLLAGGAYEQYF

j_call: TRBJ2-3
v_call: TRBV3-1
clone_size: many
cdr3_length: 15
d_call: TRBD1
cdr3_nt: TGTGCCAGCAGCCCACGGACAGGGGGCACAGATACGCAGTATTTT
cdr3_aa: CASSPRTGGTDTQYF

j_call: TRBJ2-4
v_call: TRBV18
clone_size: many
cdr3_length: 13
d_call: NA
cdr3_nt: TGTGCCAGCTCACCACCGGGGGGTGGCATTCAGTACTTC
cdr3_aa: CASSPPGGGIQYF

j_call: TRBJ2-1
v_call: TRBV6-5
clone_size: many
cdr3_length: 12
d_call: NA
cdr3_nt: TGTGCCAGCAGTTACCGGGACAATGAGCAGTTCTTC
cdr3_aa: CASSYRDNEQFF

j_call: TRBJ1-2
v_call: TRBV7-6
clone_size: NA
cdr3_length: 18
d_call: TRBD1
cdr3_nt: TGTGCCAGCAGCTTAGAGACCGGGTGGGACAGGGAGAAGGATGGCTACACCTTC
cdr3_aa: CASSLETGWDREKDGYTF

j_call: TRBJ2-2
v_call: TRBV5-1
clone_size: many
cdr3_length: 18
d_call: TRBD2
cdr3_nt: TGCGCCAGCAGCTTGGGTGGGACTAGCGGGCCGAACACCGGGGAGCTGTTTTTT
cdr3_aa: CASSLGGTSGPNTGELFF

j_call: TRBJ2-7
v_call: TRBV18
clone_size: many
cdr3_length: 15
d_call: TRBD2
cdr3_nt: TGTGCCAGCTCAACGACTAGCGTACTTAACTACGAGCAGTACTTC
cdr3_aa: CASSTTSVLNYEQYF

j_call: TRBJ2-5
v_call: TRBV29-1
clone_size: medium-sized
cdr3_length: 15
d_call: NA
cdr3_nt: TGCAGCGTTGAAGATGGTATTACAGTTGGAGAGACCCAGTACTTC
cdr3_aa: CSVEDGITVGETQYF

j_call: TRBJ2-2
v_call: TRBV10-3
clone_size: many
cdr3_length: 13
d_call: TRBD2
cdr3_nt: TGTGCCATCAGGAACGGACTAGCCGGGGAGCTGTTTTTT
cdr3_aa: CAIRNGLAGELFF

j_call: TRBJ2-7
v_call: TRBV5-1
clone_size: many
cdr3_length: 16
d_call: TRBD2
cdr3_nt: TGCGCCAGCAGCTTGGCTAGCGGGAGTTTGGCCTACGAGCAGTACTTC
cdr3_aa: CASSLASGSLAYEQYF

j_call: TRBJ2-7
v_call: TRBV5-1
clone_size: many
cdr3_length: 14
d_call: NA
cdr3_nt: TGCGCCAGCAGCTCGGGACAACCACCCTACGAGCAGTACTTC
cdr3_aa: CASSSGQPPYEQYF

j_call: TRBJ2-5
v_call: TRBV19
clone_size: few
cdr3_length: 15
d_call: TRBD1
cdr3_nt: TGTGCCAGTAGTCCGCTCGGGACAGGCGTTGTGACCCAGTACTTC
cdr3_aa: CASSPLGTGVVTQYF

j_call: TRBJ2-2
v_call: TRBV4-1
clone_size: many
cdr3_length: 12
d_call: NA
cdr3_nt: TGCGCCAGCAGCCGCATGGCCGGGGAGCTGTTTTTT
cdr3_aa: CASSRMAGELFF

j_call: TRBJ2-2
v_call: TRBV19
clone_size: NA
cdr3_length: 15
d_call: TRBD2
cdr3_nt: TGTGCCAGCGTGACTAGCGGGAGGGACACCGGGGAGCTGTTTTTT
cdr3_aa: CASVTSGRDTGELFF

j_call: TRBJ2-3
v_call: TRBV6-6
clone_size: many
cdr3_length: 15
d_call: TRBD2
cdr3_nt: TGTGCCAGCAGTTACTTCAGCGGGAGGGCAGATACGCAGTATTTT
cdr3_aa: CASSYFSGRADTQYF

j_call: TRBJ1-5
v_call: TRBV5-1
clone_size: many
cdr3_length: 13
d_call: NA
cdr3_nt: TGCGCCAGCAGCTTGCACTCGGGGGAGCCCCAGCATTTT
cdr3_aa: CASSLHSGEPQHF

j_call: TRBJ1-1
v_call: TRBV18
clone_size: many
cdr3_length: 14
d_call: NA
cdr3_nt: TGTGCCAGCTCACCCGGGACCCAGGGCACTGAAGCTTTCTTT
cdr3_aa: CASSPGTQGTEAFF

j_call: TRBJ2-2
v_call: TRBV6-6
clone_size: many
cdr3_length: 15
d_call: TRBD2
cdr3_nt: TGTGCCAGCACCAACGGGGGGGCAGTCAACGGGGAGCTGTTTTTT
cdr3_aa: CASTNGGAVNGELFF

j_call: TRBJ2-3
v_call: TRBV12-3/TRBV12-4
clone_size: many
cdr3_length: 13
d_call: NA
cdr3_nt: TGTGCCAGCAGCACCGGTCCAGGAGATACGCAGTATTTT
cdr3_aa: CASSTGPGDTQYF

j_call: TRBJ1-5
v_call: TRBV5-6
clone_size: NA
cdr3_length: 16
d_call: NA
cdr3_nt: TGTGCCAGCAGCCCGCGAGGGGGTTGGGGCAATCAGCCCCAGCATTTT
cdr3_aa: CASSPRGGWGNQPQHF

j_call: TRBJ2-3
v_call: TRBV7-2
clone_size: few
cdr3_length: 16
d_call: NA
cdr3_nt: TGTGCCAGCAACCCTGGAGGGCGGGGTGGAGTAGATACGCAGTATTTT
cdr3_aa: CASNPGGRGGVDTQYF

j_call: TRBJ2-3
v_call: TRBV7-2
clone_size: many
cdr3_length: 13
d_call: NA
cdr3_nt: TGTGCCAGCAGCCGGGAAATCCATGATACGCAGTATTTT
cdr3_aa: CASSREIHDTQYF

j_call: TRBJ2-2
v_call: TRBV3-1
clone_size: many
cdr3_length: 15
d_call: NA
cdr3_nt: TGTGCCAGCAGCAAGACTCTTAGCGCGGTCGGGGAGCTGTTTTTT
cdr3_aa: CASSKTLSAVGELFF

j_call: TRBJ2-7
v_call: TRBV14
clone_size: many
cdr3_length: 14
d_call: NA
cdr3_nt: TGTGCCAGCAGCCGAGGGGGGGGCCGGTACGAGCAGTACTTC
cdr3_aa: CASSRGGGRYEQYF

j_call: TRBJ2-1
v_call: TRBV3-1
clone_size: many
cdr3_length: 12
d_call: NA
cdr3_nt: TGTGCCAGCAGCCAATTGTATGGTGAGCAGTTCTTC
cdr3_aa: CASSQLYGEQFF

j_call: TRBJ1-2
v_call: TRBV7-2
clone_size: many
cdr3_length: 14
d_call: NA
cdr3_nt: TGTGCCAGCAGCTTAGGGCAGGTTTCCTATGGCTACACCTTC
cdr3_aa: CASSLGQVSYGYTF

j_call: TRBJ1-3
v_call: TRBV10-3
clone_size: many
cdr3_length: 17
d_call: NA
cdr3_nt: TGTGCCATCAGTGGGTCTCAGATCTCGGCGGCGGGAAACACCATATATTTT
cdr3_aa: CAISGSQISAAGNTIYF

j_call: TRBJ2-7
v_call: TRBV30
clone_size: many
cdr3_length: 15
d_call: NA
cdr3_nt: TGTGCCTGGAGTGTAAGAAGACACCTCTCCTACGAGCAGTACTTC
cdr3_aa: CAWSVRRHLSYEQYF

j_call: TRBJ2-2
v_call: TRBV18
clone_size: many
cdr3_length: 16
d_call: NA
cdr3_nt: TGTGCCAGCTCACCCAATGGAGGCGCGAACACCGGGGAGCTGTTTTTT
cdr3_aa: CASSPNGGANTGELFF

j_call: TRBJ2-1
v_call: TRBV4-1
clone_size: many
cdr3_length: 15
d_call: NA
cdr3_nt: TGCGCCAGCAGCCAAGAGTGGTCCGCCTACAATGAGCAGTTCTTC
cdr3_aa: CASSQEWSAYNEQFF